This is a list of T cell receptor beta chains from one sample in a study of blood T cell repertoires in COVID-19. Data came from immunoSEQ multiplex PCR; TCRdb stores just in-frame clones and leaves some out. This sample carries about 86,000 clones, roughly 83% of them seen once, and the ten largest clones take 30% to 35%. Sequenced material: peripheral blood. The receptors shown here come from a woman of 80 years or more with active or convalescent COVID-19. Both conserved end residues are part of each CDR3. Each record gives: J gene, V gene, D gene, clone size, CDR3 protein, CDR3 DNA. D genes are given only for firm matches. Not all rows give a size; the values are once, few, many and, for expanded clones, a class.

J: TRBJ1-5; V: TRBV19; D: TRBD1; size: NA; CDR3: CASSMGQGGNQPQHF; DNA: TGTGCCAGTAGTATGGGGCAGGGGGGAAATCAGCCCCAGCATTTT
J: TRBJ1-3; V: TRBV3-1/TRBV3-2; D: NA; size: NA; CDR3: CASSQERVFSGNTIYF; DNA: TGTGCCAGCAGCCAAGAGCGGGTTTTCTCTGGAAACACCATATATTTT
J: TRBJ2-2; V: TRBV7-7; D: NA; size: NA; CDR3: CASSSSGFGLGELFF; DNA: TGTGCTAGCAGCTCCTCGGGATTTGGCCTCGGGGAGCTGTTTTTT
J: TRBJ1-1; V: TRBV12-3/TRBV12-4; D: TRBD1; size: NA; CDR3: CASRMGQGTEAFF; DNA: TGTGCCAGCAGGATGGGACAGGGAACTGAAGCTTTCTTT
J: TRBJ1-2; V: TRBV28; D: NA; size: NA; CDR3: CASRGDKVYGYTF; DNA: TGTGCCAGCAGGGGCGATAAAGTCTATGGCTACACCTTC
J: TRBJ2-6; V: TRBV15; D: TRBD1; size: few; CDR3: CATSIDRVSGANVLTF; DNA: TGTGCCACCAGCATTGACAGGGTCTCTGGGGCCAACGTCCTGACTTTC
J: TRBJ2-7; V: TRBV10-3; D: NA; size: NA; CDR3: CAISLGQPYEQYF; DNA: TGTGCCATCAGCCTAGGACAGCCCTACGAGCAGTACTTC
J: TRBJ2-3; V: TRBV4-2; D: NA; size: NA; CDR3: CASSQDSDGKDTQYF; DNA: TGTGCCAGCAGCCAAGATTCAGACGGGAAAGATACGCAGTATTTT
J: TRBJ2-1; V: TRBV28; D: TRBD2; size: NA; CDR3: CASSRPGGPYNEQFF; DNA: TGTGCCAGCAGTCGCCCGGGAGGGCCTTACAATGAGCAGTTCTTC
J: TRBJ2-2; V: TRBV7-2; D: NA; size: NA; CDR3: CASSLVPSGQGELFF; DNA: TGTGCCAGCAGCTTAGTCCCCAGCGGGCAGGGGGAGCTGTTTTTT
J: TRBJ2-1; V: TRBV25-1; D: NA; size: NA; CDR3: CASSAPGGRSYNEQFF; DNA: TGTGCCAGCAGTGCACCGGGCGGGCGGTCCTACAATGAGCAGTTCTTC
J: TRBJ2-3; V: TRBV6-6; D: NA; size: NA; CDR3: CASSYTGGQDTQYF; DNA: TGTGCCAGCAGTTACACGGGCGGGCAAGATACGCAGTATTTT
J: TRBJ2-2; V: TRBV30; D: NA; size: NA; CDR3: CAWSVISGPDGELFF; DNA: TGTGCCTGGAGTGTAATTAGCGGACCTGACGGGGAGCTGTTTTTT
J: TRBJ1-2; V: TRBV19; D: NA; size: NA; CDR3: CATAPRGNYGYTF; DNA: TGTGCCACTGCTCCCAGGGGAAACTATGGCTACACCTTC
J: TRBJ1-6; V: TRBV20-1; D: TRBD1; size: NA; CDR3: CSASPGAGGTPLHF; DNA: TGCAGTGCTAGTCCGGGTGCAGGGGGGACACCCCTCCACTTT
J: TRBJ2-2; V: TRBV5-4; D: NA; size: NA; CDR3: CASTKTGTGELFF; DNA: TGTGCCAGCACCAAGACGGGCACCGGGGAGCTGTTTTTT
J: TRBJ2-2; V: TRBV7-8; D: TRBD2; size: NA; CDR3: CASSLVLAGFTGELFF; DNA: TGTGCCAGCAGCTTAGTACTAGCGGGTTTCACCGGGGAGCTGTTTTTT
J: TRBJ2-7; V: TRBV18; D: TRBD1; size: NA; CDR3: CASSSTRTGTGYEQYF; DNA: TGTGCCAGCTCATCTACCAGGACAGGGACGGGGTACGAGCAGTACTTC
J: TRBJ1-2; V: TRBV29-1; D: NA; size: NA; CDR3: CSVEIWETYGYTF; DNA: TGCAGCGTTGAAATCTGGGAGACCTATGGCTACACCTTC
J: TRBJ2-3; V: TRBV28; D: TRBD2; size: NA; CDR3: CASTVNPLGGLDTQYF; DNA: TGTGCCAGCACCGTTAATCCCTTGGGGGGGTTGGATACGCAGTATTTT
J: TRBJ1-5; V: TRBV27; D: NA; size: NA; CDR3: CASSLSTAYSNQPQHF; DNA: TGTGCCAGCAGTTTATCGACAGCGTATAGCAATCAGCCCCAGCATTTT
J: TRBJ1-5; V: TRBV6-5; D: TRBD1; size: once; CDR3: CASSSLTGGSNQPQHF; DNA: TGTGCCAGCAGTTCACTGACAGGGGGAAGCAATCAGCCCCAGCATTTT
J: TRBJ2-3; V: TRBV19; D: TRBD2; size: NA; CDR3: CASSINLAGAGDTQYF; DNA: TGTGCCAGTAGTATAAACCTAGCGGGAGCTGGAGATACGCAGTATTTT
J: TRBJ1-4; V: TRBV28; D: NA; size: NA; CDR3: CATRGYNDNEKLFF; DNA: TGTGCCACACGAGGGTATAATGATAATGAAAAACTGTTTTTT
J: TRBJ2-7; V: TRBV5-1; D: NA; size: NA; CDR3: CASSRDWQYEQYF; DNA: TGCGCCAGCAGCCGGGATTGGCAATACGAGCAGTACTTC
J: TRBJ2-5; V: TRBV9; D: NA; size: once; CDR3: CASSPTPGIVWETQYF; DNA: TGTGCCAGCAGCCCTACCCCCGGGATAGTGTGGGAGACCCAGTACTTC
J: TRBJ2-7; V: TRBV5-1; D: TRBD1; size: NA; CDR3: CASSRGRFYEQYF; DNA: TGCGCCAGCAGCAGGGGGCGCTTTTACGAGCAGTACTTC
J: TRBJ2-2; V: TRBV29-1; D: NA; size: NA; CDR3: CSVLTGTYTGELFF; DNA: TGCAGCGTATTGACCGGGACATACACCGGGGAGCTGTTTTTT
J: TRBJ2-7; V: TRBV2; D: TRBD2; size: NA; CDR3: CASSEVVAGNEQYF; DNA: TGTGCCAGCAGTGAAGTGGTAGCGGGAAACGAGCAGTACTTC
J: TRBJ2-1; V: TRBV10-2; D: NA; size: NA; CDR3: CGTHGWGGSGLQNEQFF; DNA: TGCGGGACGCACGGATGGGGTGGTAGCGGACTGCAAAATGAGCAGTTCTTC
J: TRBJ2-5; V: TRBV11-3; D: NA; size: NA; CDR3: CASSLGHWETQYF; DNA: TGTGCCAGCAGCTTAGGGCATTGGGAGACCCAGTACTTC
J: TRBJ2-4; V: TRBV18; D: TRBD2; size: NA; CDR3: CASSLLAGGKENIQYF; DNA: TGTGCCAGCTCACTATTAGCGGGGGGTAAAGAAAACATTCAGTACTTC
J: TRBJ2-7; V: TRBV18; D: NA; size: NA; CDR3: CASSREVSYEQYF; DNA: TGTGCCAGCTCACGCGAAGTCTCCTACGAGCAGTACTTC
J: TRBJ2-5; V: TRBV28; D: TRBD2; size: NA; CDR3: CASSLNGRAGETQYF; DNA: TGTGCCAGCAGTTTAAACGGGAGGGCGGGTGAGACCCAGTACTTC
J: TRBJ2-7; V: TRBV2; D: NA; size: NA; CDR3: CASITGTGSEQYF; DNA: TGTGCCAGCATTACCGGAACAGGGAGCGAGCAGTACTTC
J: TRBJ2-2; V: TRBV9; D: NA; size: NA; CDR3: CASSHVGQNTGELFF; DNA: TGTGCCAGCAGCCACGTCGGACAGAACACCGGGGAGCTGTTTTTT
J: TRBJ1-6; V: TRBV6-5; D: NA; size: once; CDR3: CASSLGDRNSPLHF; DNA: TGTGCCAGCAGTTTGGGCGACAGAAATTCACCCCTCCACTTT
J: TRBJ2-5; V: TRBV10-3; D: TRBD1; size: NA; CDR3: CAISATGEAYGTQYF; DNA: TGTGCCATCAGTGCGACAGGGGAGGCGTATGGGACCCAGTACTTC
J: TRBJ1-2; V: TRBV27; D: TRBD1; size: few; CDR3: CASSMRTGNYGYTF; DNA: TGTGCCAGCAGTATGCGGACAGGCAACTATGGCTACACCTTC
J: TRBJ2-7; V: TRBV11-3; D: TRBD1; size: NA; CDR3: CASSFLDRVGHEQYF; DNA: TGTGCCAGCAGCTTTTTGGACAGGGTTGGGCACGAGCAGTACTTC
J: TRBJ2-1; V: TRBV5-1; D: NA; size: NA; CDR3: CASSTRPTQDYNEQFF; DNA: TGCGCCAGCAGCACCCGGCCGACCCAGGATTACAATGAGCAGTTCTTC
J: TRBJ1-6; V: TRBV5-1; D: NA; size: NA; CDR3: CASSFGVDNSPLHF; DNA: TGCGCCAGCAGCTTCGGGGTGGATAATTCACCCCTCCACTTT
J: TRBJ1-5; V: TRBV19; D: TRBD1; size: few; CDR3: CASSSGQARVEPQHF; DNA: TGTGCCAGTAGCTCGGGACAGGCTCGGGTAGAGCCCCAGCATTTT
J: TRBJ1-4; V: TRBV18; D: NA; size: NA; CDR3: CASSPRAGEKLFF; DNA: TGTGCCAGCTCACCTCGGGCGGGTGAAAAACTGTTTTTT